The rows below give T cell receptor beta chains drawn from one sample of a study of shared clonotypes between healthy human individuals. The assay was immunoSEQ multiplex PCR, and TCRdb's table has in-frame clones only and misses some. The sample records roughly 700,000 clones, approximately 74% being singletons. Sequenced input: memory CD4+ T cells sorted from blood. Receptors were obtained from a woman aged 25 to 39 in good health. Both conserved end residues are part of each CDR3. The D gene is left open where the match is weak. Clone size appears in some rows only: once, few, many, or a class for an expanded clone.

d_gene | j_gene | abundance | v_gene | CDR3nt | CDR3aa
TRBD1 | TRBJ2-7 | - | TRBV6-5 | TGTGCCAGCAGCCGAAGACAGGGGAAAAACAACGAGCAGTACTTC | CASSRRQGKNNEQYF
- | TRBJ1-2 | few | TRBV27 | TGTGCCAGCAGTTTACGGCCGGGGTTAAACTATGGCTACACCTTC | CASSLRPGLNYGYTF
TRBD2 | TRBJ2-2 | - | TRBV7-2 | TGTGCCAGCAGCCAACTAGCGGCCTTTAACACCGGGGAGCTGTTTTTT | CASSQLAAFNTGELFF
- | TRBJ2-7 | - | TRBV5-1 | TGCGCCAGCAGTGTGTCCGGGATGGGCTACGAGCAGTACTTC | CASSVSGMGYEQYF
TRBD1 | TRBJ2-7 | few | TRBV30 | TGTGCCTGGATCGCCCGGGACAGGGCCTACGAGCAGTACTTC | CAWIARDRAYEQYF
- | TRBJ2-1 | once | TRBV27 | TGTGCCAGCAGTTCCTATATCCGAGGACTGGTACCGTACAATGAGCAGTTCTTC | CASSSYIRGLVPYNEQFF
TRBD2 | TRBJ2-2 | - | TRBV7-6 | TGTGCCAGCAGCCTTGGGACTAGCGGTTACACCGGGGAGCTGTTTTTT | CASSLGTSGYTGELFF
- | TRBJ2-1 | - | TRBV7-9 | TGTGCCAGCAGACCGACAGTTGGTGAGCAGTTCTTC | CASRPTVGEQFF
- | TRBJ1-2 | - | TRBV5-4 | TGTGCCAGCAGCCCAGGCTATGGCTACACCTTC | CASSPGYGYTF
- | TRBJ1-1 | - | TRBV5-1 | TGCGCCAGCAGCTTGGATGGGGCGACCGGAGGAGCTTTCTTT | CASSLDGATGGAFF
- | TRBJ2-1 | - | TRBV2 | TGTGCCAGCAGTTCCTTAGGCGGAGCGCCGAGCTCCTACAATGAGCAGTTCTTC | CASSSLGGAPSSYNEQFF
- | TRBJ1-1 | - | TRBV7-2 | TGTGCCAGCAGCTTAGCGCGCTGGCGCACTGAAGCTTTCTTT | CASSLARWRTEAFF
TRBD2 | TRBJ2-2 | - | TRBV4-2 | TGTGCCAGCAGCCAAACCTTAACGGGACTAGCGAGCACCGGGGAGCTGTTTTTT | CASSQTLTGLASTGELFF
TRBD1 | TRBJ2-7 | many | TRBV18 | TGTGCCAGCTCAAGAATGGGACAGGGCTACGAGCAGTACTTC | CASSRMGQGYEQYF
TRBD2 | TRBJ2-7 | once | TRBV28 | TGTGCCAGCAGATCCCCCTCTAGCGGGAATGGCGAGCAGTACTTC | CASRSPSSGNGEQYF
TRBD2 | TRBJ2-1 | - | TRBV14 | TGTGCCAGCAGCCGAGTACTAGCGGGAGGGCGAGTGGGTGAGCAGTTCTTC | CASSRVLAGGRVGEQFF
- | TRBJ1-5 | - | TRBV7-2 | TGTGCCAGCAGCTATCCAGATCAGCCCCAGCATTTT | CASSYPDQPQHF
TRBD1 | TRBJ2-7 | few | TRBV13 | TGTGCCAGCAGCTTAGGGGACAGGGGTTACGAGCAGTACTTC | CASSLGDRGYEQYF
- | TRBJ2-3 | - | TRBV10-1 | TGCGCCAGCAGTGAGTCTATGGGAGGATCGCAGTATTTT | CASSESMGGSQYF
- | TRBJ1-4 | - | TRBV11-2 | TGTGCCAGCAGCCCCGCCATGAGGGGTAATGAAAAACTGTTTTTT | CASSPAMRGNEKLFF
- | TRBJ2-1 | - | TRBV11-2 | TGTGCCAGCAGCTTAGATGCCTTCCCGTACAATGAGCAGTTCTTC | CASSLDAFPYNEQFF
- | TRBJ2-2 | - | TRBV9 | TGTGCCAGCAGCGCGAACGGGCCAGCGAACACCGGGGAGCTGTTTTTT | CASSANGPANTGELFF
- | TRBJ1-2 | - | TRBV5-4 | TGTGCCAGCAGCTTGGATTTGCGGTATGGCTACACCTTC | CASSLDLRYGYTF
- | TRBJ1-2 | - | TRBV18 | TGTGCCAGCTCACCATCAGAGGCGTATGGCTACACCTTC | CASSPSEAYGYTF
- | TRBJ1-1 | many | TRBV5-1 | TGCGCCAGCAGCCCCGATAGGGGGGGAGAGGGCACTGAAGCTTTCTTT | CASSPDRGGEGTEAFF
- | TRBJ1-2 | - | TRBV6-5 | TGTGCCAGCAGTCAACCGGAGGGGAGACGCTACACCTTC | CASSQPEGRRYTF
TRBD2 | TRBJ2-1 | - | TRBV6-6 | TGTGCCAGCAGTAGCGGGAGGCAATACAATGAGCAGTTCTTC | CASSSGRQYNEQFF